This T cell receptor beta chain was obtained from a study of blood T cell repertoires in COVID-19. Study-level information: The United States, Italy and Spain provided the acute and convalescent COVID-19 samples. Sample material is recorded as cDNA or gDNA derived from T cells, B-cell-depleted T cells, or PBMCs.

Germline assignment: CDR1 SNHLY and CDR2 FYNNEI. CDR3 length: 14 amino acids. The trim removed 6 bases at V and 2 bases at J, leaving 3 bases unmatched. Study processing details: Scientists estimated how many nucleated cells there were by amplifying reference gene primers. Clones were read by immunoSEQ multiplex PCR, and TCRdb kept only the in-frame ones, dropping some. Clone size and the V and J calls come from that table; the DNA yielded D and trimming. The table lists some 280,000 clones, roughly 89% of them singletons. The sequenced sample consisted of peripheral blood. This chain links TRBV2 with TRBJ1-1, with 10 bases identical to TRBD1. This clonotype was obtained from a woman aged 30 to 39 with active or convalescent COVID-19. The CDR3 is CASRGTGENTEAFF. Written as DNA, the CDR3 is TGTGCCAGCAGAGGGACAGGGGAAAACACTGAAGCTTTCTTT.